Each of the 3 T cell receptor beta chains below was sequenced from the same sample in a study of T cell repertoires in cytomegalovirus infection (dated by TCRdb to about 2019). Reading the label with the study, this specimen's treatment or condition is: in vitro stimulation with specific CMV peptide epitopes to enrich CMV-specific T cells. For these TCRs, the target antigens are not known. The data were produced on an Illumina HiSeq 1500. TCRdb reanalyzed the raw reads on its own, using fastp at Q25 for trimming and MiXCR for clone calling, and kept in-frame beta chains. Rows are unified per CDR3 protein, each entry keeping the most common DNA and genes. Here the sample has about a million distinct CDR3 sequences; under 40% occur a single time. Clones ranked in the top ten supply roughly an eighth of the sample. The sample here was cultured CD8+ T cells from PBMCs, taken from culture after CMV antigen stimulation. These TCRs come from a human donor in good health (CMV status not recorded). Some clones in this sample may be carry-over from other donors' samples.

The chain uses TRBV9 and TRBJ1-3; D call uncertain. Germline CDR1 and CDR2: SGDLS and YYNGEE. The CDR3 is 15 amino acids. V was pared by 2 bases and J by 0 bases, with 9 bases between. The CDR3 loop is CASSVGRLSGNTIYF. CDR3 sequence (DNA): TGTGCCAGCAGCGTTGGCAGGCTCTCTGGAAACACCATATATTTT.

The chain joins TRBV7-2 to TRBJ1-4; no clear D gene. The V end lost 1 base, the J end lost 2 bases, and 8 bases lay between the germline ends. Looked up from germline, CDR1 is SGHTA and CDR2 is FQGNSA. This CDR3 region has 15 residues. The CDR3 DNA is TGTGCCAGCAGCTTAGTGATGGATACTAATGAAAAACTGTTTTTT. Its translation is CASSLVMDTNEKLFF.

There are a few counts of this clonotype. One end of the junction does not line up with germline, which may come from a read error. V gene TRBV7-7 combines with J gene TRBJ2-7; 7 bases align to TRBD1. This CDR3 region has 13 residues. CDR1 SSHAT and CDR2 FNYEAQ come from the germline V gene (reference sequence). The CDR3 spells CASSPGTEYEQYF. The DNA for the CDR3 is TGTGCTAGCAGCCCCGGGACAGAGTACGAGCAGTACTTC.